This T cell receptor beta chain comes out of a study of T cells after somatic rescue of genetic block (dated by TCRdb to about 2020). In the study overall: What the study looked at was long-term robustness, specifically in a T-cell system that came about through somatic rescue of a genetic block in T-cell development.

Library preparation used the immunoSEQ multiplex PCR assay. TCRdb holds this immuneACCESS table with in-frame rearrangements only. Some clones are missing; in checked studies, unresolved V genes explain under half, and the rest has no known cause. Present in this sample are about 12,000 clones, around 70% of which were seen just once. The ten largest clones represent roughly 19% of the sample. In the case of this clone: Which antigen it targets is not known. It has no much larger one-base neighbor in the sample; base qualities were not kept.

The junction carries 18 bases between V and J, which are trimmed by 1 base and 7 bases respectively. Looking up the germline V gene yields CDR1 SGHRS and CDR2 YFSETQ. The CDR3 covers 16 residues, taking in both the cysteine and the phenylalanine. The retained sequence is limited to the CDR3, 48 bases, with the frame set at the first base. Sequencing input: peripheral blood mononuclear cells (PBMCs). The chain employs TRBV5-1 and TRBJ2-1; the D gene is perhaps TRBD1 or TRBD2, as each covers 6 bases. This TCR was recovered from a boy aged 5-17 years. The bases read TGCGCCAGCAGCTTGTCTTCTGGGGGGCCCCAAAATGAGCAGTTCTTC. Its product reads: CASSLSSGGPQNEQFF.